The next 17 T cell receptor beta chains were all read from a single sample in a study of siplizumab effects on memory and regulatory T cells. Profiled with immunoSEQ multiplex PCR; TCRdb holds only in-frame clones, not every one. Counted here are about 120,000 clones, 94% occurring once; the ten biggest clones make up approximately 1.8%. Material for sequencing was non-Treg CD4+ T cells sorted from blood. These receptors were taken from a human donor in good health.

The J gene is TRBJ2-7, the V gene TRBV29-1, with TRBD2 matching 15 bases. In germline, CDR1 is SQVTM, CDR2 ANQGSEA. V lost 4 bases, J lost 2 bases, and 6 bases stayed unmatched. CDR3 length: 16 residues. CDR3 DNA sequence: TGCAGCGTTGCTGGGACTAGCGGGAGGTATCCCTACGAGCAGTACTTC. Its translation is CSVAGTSGRYPYEQYF.

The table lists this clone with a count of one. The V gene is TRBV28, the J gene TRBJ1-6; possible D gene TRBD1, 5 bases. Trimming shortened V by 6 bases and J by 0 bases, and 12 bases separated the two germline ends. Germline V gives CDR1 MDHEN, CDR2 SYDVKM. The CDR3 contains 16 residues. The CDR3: CASRPTEGSYNSPLHF. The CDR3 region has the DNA TGTGCCAGCAGACCGACAGAAGGCTCCTATAATTCACCCCTCCACTTT.

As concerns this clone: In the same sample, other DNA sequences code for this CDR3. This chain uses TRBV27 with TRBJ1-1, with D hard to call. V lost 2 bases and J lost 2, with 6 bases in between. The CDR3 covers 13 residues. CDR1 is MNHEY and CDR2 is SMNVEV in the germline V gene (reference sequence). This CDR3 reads CASSLRENTEAFF. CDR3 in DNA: TGTGCCAGCAGTTTACGGGAAAACACTGAAGCTTTCTTT.

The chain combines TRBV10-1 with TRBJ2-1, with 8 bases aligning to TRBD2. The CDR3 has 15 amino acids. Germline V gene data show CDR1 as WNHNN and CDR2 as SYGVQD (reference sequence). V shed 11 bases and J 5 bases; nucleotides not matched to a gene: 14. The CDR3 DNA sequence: TGCGCCTGCTCGCCGTTCGGGAGGGCCGACAATGAGCAGTTCTTC. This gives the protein CACSPFGRADNEQFF.

Here the CDR3 DNA reads TGTGCCAGCAGCTTGGTTGCTTCGCCTGGGACGAGAGACATTCAGTACTTC. Translation: CASSLVASPGTRDIQYF. V usage is TRBV5-6 and J usage is TRBJ2-4, with D perhaps assigned TRBD1 or TRBD2 (5 bases each). Germline CDR1 is SGHDT and CDR2 is YYEEEE. Trimming pared 0 bases from V and 8 bases from J, leaving 21 bases between. The CDR3 extends over 17 amino acids.

The CDR3 region has the DNA TGTGCCAGCAGAGCGGGACAACAGTTTGAAAAACTGTTTTTT. This gives the protein CASRAGQQFEKLFF. This sequence joins TRBV2 and TRBJ1-4, with a possible D match to TRBD1 (6 bases). CDR3 length equals 14 residues. The germline V and J ends were trimmed by 6 bases and 7 bases, with 15 bases remaining between them. Germline-derived CDR1 and CDR2 are SNHLY and FYNNEI.

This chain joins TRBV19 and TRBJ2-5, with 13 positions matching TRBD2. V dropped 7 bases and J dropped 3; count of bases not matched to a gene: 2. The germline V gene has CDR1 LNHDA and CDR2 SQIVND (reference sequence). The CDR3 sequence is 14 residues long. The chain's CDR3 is CASTGLAGKETQYF. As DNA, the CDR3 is TGTGCCAGTACGGGACTAGCGGGGAAAGAGACCCAGTACTTC.

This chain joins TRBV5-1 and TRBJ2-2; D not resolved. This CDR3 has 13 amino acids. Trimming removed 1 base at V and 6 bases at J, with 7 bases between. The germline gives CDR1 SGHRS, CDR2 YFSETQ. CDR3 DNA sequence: TGCGCCAGCAGCTTGATCGGCGCCGGGGAGCTGTTTTTT. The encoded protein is CASSLIGAGELFF.

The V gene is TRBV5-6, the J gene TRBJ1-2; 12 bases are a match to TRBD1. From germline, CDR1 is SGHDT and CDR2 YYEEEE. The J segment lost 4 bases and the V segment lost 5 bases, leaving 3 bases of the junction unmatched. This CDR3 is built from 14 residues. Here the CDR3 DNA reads TGTGCCAGCAGGGGACAGGGGGCAATCTATGGCTACACCTTC. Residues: CASRGQGAIYGYTF.

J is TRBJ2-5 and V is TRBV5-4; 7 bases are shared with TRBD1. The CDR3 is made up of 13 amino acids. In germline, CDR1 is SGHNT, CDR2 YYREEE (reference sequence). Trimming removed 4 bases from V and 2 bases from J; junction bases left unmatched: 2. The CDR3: CASSPGQQETQYF. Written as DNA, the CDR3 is TGTGCCAGCAGCCCGGGACAGCAAGAGACCCAGTACTTC.

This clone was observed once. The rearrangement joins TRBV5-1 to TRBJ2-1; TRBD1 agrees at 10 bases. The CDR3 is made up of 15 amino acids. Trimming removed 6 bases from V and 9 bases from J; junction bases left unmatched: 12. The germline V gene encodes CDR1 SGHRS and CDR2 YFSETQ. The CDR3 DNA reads TGCGCCAGCACCAGTCCCGGGACAGGGGTTTTTGAGCAGTTCTTC. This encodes CASTSPGTGVFEQFF. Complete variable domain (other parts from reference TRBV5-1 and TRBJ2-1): KAGVTQTPRYLIKTRGQQVTLSCSPISGHRSVSWYQQTPGQGLQFLFEYFSETQRNKGNFPGRFSGRQFSNSRSEMNVSTLELGDSALYLCASTSPGTGVFEQFFGPGTRLTVL.

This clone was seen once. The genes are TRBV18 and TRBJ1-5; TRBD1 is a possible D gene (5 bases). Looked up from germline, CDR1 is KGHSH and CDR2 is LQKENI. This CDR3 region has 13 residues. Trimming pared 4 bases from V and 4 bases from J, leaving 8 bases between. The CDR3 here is CASSLDSNQPQHF. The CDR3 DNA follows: TGTGCCAGCTCACTCGACAGTAATCAGCCCCAGCATTTT.

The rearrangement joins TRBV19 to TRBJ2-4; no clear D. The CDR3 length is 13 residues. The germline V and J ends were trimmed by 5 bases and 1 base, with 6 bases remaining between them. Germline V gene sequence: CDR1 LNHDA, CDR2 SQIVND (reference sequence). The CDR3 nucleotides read TGTGCCAGTAGTTTGCGGGCCAAAAACATTCAGTACTTC. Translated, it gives CASSLRAKNIQYF.

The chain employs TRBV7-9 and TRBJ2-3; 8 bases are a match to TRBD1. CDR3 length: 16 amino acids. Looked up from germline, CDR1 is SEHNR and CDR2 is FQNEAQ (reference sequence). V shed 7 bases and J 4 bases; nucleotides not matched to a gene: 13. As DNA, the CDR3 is TGTGCCAGCAACCCGTACAGGGGGGCCGTTGCAGATACGCAGTATTTT. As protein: CASNPYRGAVADTQYF.

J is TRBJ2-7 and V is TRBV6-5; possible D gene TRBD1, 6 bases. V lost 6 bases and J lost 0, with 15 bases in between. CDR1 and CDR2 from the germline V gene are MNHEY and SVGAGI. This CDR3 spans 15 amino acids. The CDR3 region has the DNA TGTGCCAGCAGACCCCAACAGGGTAGCTCCTACGAGCAGTACTTC. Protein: CASRPQQGSSYEQYF.

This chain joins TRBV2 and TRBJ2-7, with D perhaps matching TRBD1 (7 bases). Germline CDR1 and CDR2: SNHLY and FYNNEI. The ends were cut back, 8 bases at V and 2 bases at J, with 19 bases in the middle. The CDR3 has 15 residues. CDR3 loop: CASDSQGGSTYEQYF. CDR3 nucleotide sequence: TGTGCCAGCGATTCTCAGGGGGGATCAACCTACGAGCAGTACTTC.

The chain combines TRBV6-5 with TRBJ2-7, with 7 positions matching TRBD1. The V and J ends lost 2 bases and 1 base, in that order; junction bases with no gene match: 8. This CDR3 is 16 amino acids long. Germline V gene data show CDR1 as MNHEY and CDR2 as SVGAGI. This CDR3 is CASSYPGTELSYEQYF. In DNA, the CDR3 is TGTGCCAGCAGTTACCCAGGGACAGAGTTGTCCTACGAGCAGTACTTC.